This TCR beta chain stems from a study of blood T cell repertoires in COVID-19. Study as a whole: Sites across the United States, Italy and Spain contributed samples from acute and convalescent COVID-19.

Authors' data handling: Reference gene primer amplification yielded estimated nucleated cell counts. Assay used: immunoSEQ multiplex PCR; TCRdb lists only in-frame clones, some missing. V and J calls plus clone size are reproduced from that table; the DNA served to infer D and trimming. The sample yields 65,000 to 70,000 clones, more than 85% seen once. Germline V gene lookup returns CDR1 MNHEY and CDR2 SVGAGI. CDR3 length equals 15 residues. The V end lost 8 bases, the J end lost 0 bases, and 14 bases lay between the germline ends. The genes are TRBV6-5 and TRBJ2-1; D remains ambiguous. The clonotype was recovered from a human donor with active COVID-19. The donor label of this sample is uncertain. The sample comprised peripheral blood. CDR3 sequence (DNA): TGTGCCAGCCAAGTAGCCGGTAGCTCCTACAATGAGCAGTTCTTC. Encoded protein: CASQVAGSSYNEQFF.